The 9 T cell receptor beta chains below were found in one sample sequenced in a study of Ad26.COV2.S vaccination and SARS-CoV-2 variants. This sample's treatment: about 20 received Ad26.COV2.S at low or high dose, single or two shots; about 5 received placebo; per-sample allocation not given. Sample collection was performed on day 63 after the first vaccine or placebo injection. The assay was immunoSEQ multiplex PCR, and TCRdb's table has in-frame clones only and misses some. The sample has hundreds of thousands of clones, 70% to 90% seen once. The source was peripheral blood, collected in a trial of Ad26.COV2.S vaccine versus placebo. These receptors were taken from a person between 18 and 59 years old who received the Ad26.COV2.S COVID-19 vaccine or a placebo.

This chain uses TRBV7-2 with TRBJ1-6, with a weak D call TRBD1 (5 bases). Looked up from germline, CDR1 is SGHTA and CDR2 is FQGNSA. The CDR3 has 15 residues. Trimming shortened V by 5 bases and J by 2 bases, and 10 bases separated the two germline ends. The CDR3 is CASSPRDAYNSPLHF. The CDR3 DNA follows: TGTGCCAGCAGCCCCCGGGACGCCTATAATTCACCCCTCCACTTT.

The chain has TRBV5-4 and TRBJ1-1; TRBD1 is a possible D gene (6 bases). Trimming left V 1 base short and J 4 bases short, with 14 bases between. This CDR3 has 15 amino acids. CDR1 is SGHNT and CDR2 is YYREEE in the germline V gene (reference sequence). The CDR3 DNA reads TGTGCCAGCAGCTTGTCTAGGGGGGAGGGCACTGAAGCTTTCTTT. This encodes CASSLSRGEGTEAFF.

The V gene is TRBV6-5, the J gene TRBJ2-7; D call uncertain. V gave up 6 bases and J gave up 0 bases, with 6 bases separating them. The CDR3 length is 12 residues. CDR1 and CDR2 from the germline V gene are MNHEY and SVGAGI. The CDR3 sequence is CASSAASYEQYF. The CDR3 DNA reads as TGTGCCAGCAGCGCCGCCTCCTACGAGCAGTACTTC.

Concerning this clone itself: A much larger clone sits a single nucleotide away, making a read error possible. The same CDR3 is also encoded by other DNA sequences in this sample. This chain uses TRBV5-1 with TRBJ2-6, with D hard to call. V shed 0 bases and J shed 1 base, with 2 bases lying between them. The CDR3 loop spans 14 amino acids. Germline V gene lookup returns CDR1 SGHRS and CDR2 YFSETQ. DNA of the CDR3: TGCGCCAGCAGCTTGGGATCTGGGGCCAACGTCCTGACTTTC. As protein: CASSLGSGANVLTF.

CDR3 amino acids: CASSLSGVGTLYNSPLHF. Here the CDR3 DNA reads TGTGCCAGCAGCTTATCGGGAGTGGGGACCCTCTATAATTCACCCCTCCACTTT. The V gene is TRBV13, the J gene TRBJ1-6, with D tentatively TRBD1 (5 bases). CDR1 and CDR2 (germline): PRHDT, FYEKMQ (reference sequence). Trimming took off 2 bases at V and 3 bases at J, with 17 bases between the two ends. The length of the CDR3 is 18 residues.

The chain recombines TRBV14 with TRBJ1-1; TRBD1 is a possible D gene (5 bases). Germline V lookup: CDR1 SGHDN, CDR2 FVKESK. Trimming took off 1 base at V and 0 bases at J, with 18 bases between the two ends. The CDR3 totals 18 residues. The CDR3 protein is CASSQGQAGPLMNTEAFF. The CDR3 coding sequence is TGTGCCAGCAGCCAAGGTCAAGCAGGGCCGCTAATGAACACTGAAGCTTTCTTT.

V is TRBV7-9 and J is TRBJ2-7, with D possibly being TRBD2 (5 bases). V was shortened by 5 bases and J by 3 bases, with 11 bases between the two germline ends. This CDR3 comprises 13 residues. CDR1 is SEHNR and CDR2 is FQNEAQ in the germline V gene (reference sequence). The CDR3 is CASSTGFHYEQYF. The CDR3 region has the DNA TGTGCCAGCAGCACGGGGTTCCACTACGAGCAGTACTTC. Complete variable domain (other parts from reference TRBV7-9 and TRBJ2-7): DTGVSQNPRHKITKRGQNVTFRCDPISEHNRLYWYRQTLGQGPEFLTYFQNEAQLEKSRLLSDRFSAERPKGSFSTLEIQRTEQGDSAMYLCASSTGFHYEQYFGPGTRLTVT.

The chain couples TRBV19 to TRBJ2-5; 9 bases agree with TRBD2. The J segment lost 3 bases and the V segment lost 3 bases, leaving 8 bases of the junction unmatched. There are 16 residues in the CDR3. Germline assignment: CDR1 LNHDA and CDR2 SQIVND (reference sequence). The chain's CDR3 is CASSMGTSRWEETQYF. The CDR3 DNA reads TGTGCCAGTAGTATGGGGACTAGCCGATGGGAAGAGACCCAGTACTTC. The variable domain in full, completed from reference TRBV19 and TRBJ2-5, reads DGGITQSPKYLFRKEGQNVTLSCEQNLNHDAMYWYRQDPGQGLRLIYYSQIVNDFQKGDIAEGYSVSREKKESFPLTVTSAQKNPTAFYLCASSMGTSRWEETQYFGPGTRLLVL.

The chain joins TRBV7-8 to TRBJ1-2, with 11 positions matching TRBD1. V lost 1 base and J lost 8; bases outside the gene matches: 0. The CDR3 covers 13 residues. Germline V gene data show CDR1 as SGHVS and CDR2 as FQNEAQ. Written as DNA, the CDR3 is TGTGCCAGCAGCTTAGGGACAGGGGGCGGCTACACCTTC. Residues: CASSLGTGGGYTF.